The subject of this entry is one T cell receptor (beta chain). The time point here: pre-sensitization, week 0. Treatment noted: therapeutic diphenylcyclopropenone sensitization with weekly scalp DPC. Blood collection took place prior to placing each patch test. Germline lookup yields CDR1 SQVTM and CDR2 ANQGSEA. CDR3 size: 13 residues. V lost 7 bases, J lost 5 bases, and 17 bases lay in between. This entry is derived from a study of human T cells and chemical hapten exposure. About the study: The sensitizing agent was 2% DPC, placed on about 2 cm by about 2 cm of upper inner arm skin. Slight differences in pooled library volume were the main source of varying TCR yields across samples.

Per the authors' pipeline: The median was about 96,000 TCRs per sample, ranging roughly 20,000 to 750,000. A single record per CDR3 protein comes from TCRdb applying MiXCR to the RACE reads. Clone size and V and J calls follow TCRdb, not the original study. The sample carries about 87,000 distinct CDR3 sequences, about 8.9% recorded once. This specimen consisted of whole blood, obtained in connection with sensitization to the hapten diphenylcyclopropenone (DPC). This receptor was taken from a woman between 40 and 55 years old with alopecia areata. Some clones in this sample may be carry-over from other donors' samples. The J gene is TRBJ2-5, the V gene TRBV29-1, with D perhaps TRBD2 (5 bases). This chain's CDR3 is CSGDPGPGETQYF. The CDR3 nucleotides read TGCAGCGGCGACCCCGGGCCGGGGGAGACCCAGTACTTC.